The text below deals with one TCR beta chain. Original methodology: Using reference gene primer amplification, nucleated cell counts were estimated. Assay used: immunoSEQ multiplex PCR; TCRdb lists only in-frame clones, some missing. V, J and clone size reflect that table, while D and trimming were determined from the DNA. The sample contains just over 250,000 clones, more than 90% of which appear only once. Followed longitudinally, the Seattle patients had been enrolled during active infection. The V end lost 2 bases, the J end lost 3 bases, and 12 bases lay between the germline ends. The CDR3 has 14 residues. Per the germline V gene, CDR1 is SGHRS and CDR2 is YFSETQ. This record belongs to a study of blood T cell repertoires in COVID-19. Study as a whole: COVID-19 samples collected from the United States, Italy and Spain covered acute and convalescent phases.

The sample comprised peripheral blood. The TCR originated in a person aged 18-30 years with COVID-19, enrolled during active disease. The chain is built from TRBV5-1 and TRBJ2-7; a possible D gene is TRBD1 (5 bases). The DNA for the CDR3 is TGCGCCAGCAGCTTTGGGGTAAGGGGCTACGAGCAGTACTTC. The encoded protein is CASSFGVRGYEQYF.